This TCR beta chain was captured in a study of technical replicates of blood from a handful of donors. CDR3 length: 14 residues. Trimming left V 2 bases short and J 1 base short, with 8 bases between. Germline V gives CDR1 SNHLY, CDR2 FYNNEI. Generated by immunoSEQ multiplex PCR, the TCRdb table keeps only in-frame clones and is missing some. The sample has fewer than 85,000 clones; approximately 94% are singletons. The sequenced sample was T cells isolated from PBMCs. This chain uses TRBV2 with TRBJ2-5; perhaps TRBD1 as D (5 bases). The sequence was obtained from a human donor in good health. CDR3 region: CASSEQGLQETQYF. For the CDR3, the DNA is TGTGCCAGCAGTGAACAGGGCCTCCAAGAGACCCAGTACTTC.